The sequence of this T cell receptor (beta chain) was determined in a study of CD8+ T cells in alopecia areata. The table lists this clone with many counts. Mouse gene names and germline throughout. Read sequence stops 4 residues before the CDR3 end, and the germline J gene provides the missing end. Extraction and reverse transcription of RNA yielded cDNA as the sequencing template. Sequencing was performed with immunoSEQ multiplex PCR; in TCRdb, only in-frame clones are kept and a portion is missing. The sample shows roughly 110,000 clones, none of them appearing just once. V shed 5 bases and J 5 bases; nucleotides not matched to a gene: 10. Germline assignment: CDR1 NNHDY and CDR2 SYVADS. This CDR3 spans 16 amino acids.

The chain combines TRBV13-3 with TRBJ2-1; TRBD1 matches 10 bases. Input material: lesional skin. The sequence came from a C3H/HeJ mouse with alopecia areata. These mice share the MHC haplotype H2-k. The part of the CDR3 DNA that was read is TGTGCCAGCAGAGACAACCGGGACAGGGGAAATGCT. Protein sequence: CASRDNRDRGNA. The whole CDR3 region reads CASRDNRDRGNAEQFF.